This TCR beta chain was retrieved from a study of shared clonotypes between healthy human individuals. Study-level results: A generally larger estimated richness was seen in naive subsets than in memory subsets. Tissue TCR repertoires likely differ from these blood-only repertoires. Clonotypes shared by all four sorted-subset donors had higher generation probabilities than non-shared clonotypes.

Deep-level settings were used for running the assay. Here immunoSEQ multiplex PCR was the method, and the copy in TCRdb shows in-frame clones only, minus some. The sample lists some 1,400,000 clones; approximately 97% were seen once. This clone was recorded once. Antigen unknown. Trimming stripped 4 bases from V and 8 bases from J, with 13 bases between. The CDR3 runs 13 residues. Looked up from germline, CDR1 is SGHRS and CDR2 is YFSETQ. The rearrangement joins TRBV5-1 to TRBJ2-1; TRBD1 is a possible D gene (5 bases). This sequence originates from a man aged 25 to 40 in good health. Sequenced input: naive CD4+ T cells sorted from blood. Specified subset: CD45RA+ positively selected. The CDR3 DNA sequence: TGCGCCAGCAGCAACACACCAGGGCATGAGCAGTTCTTC. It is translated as CASSNTPGHEQFF.